These T cell receptor beta chains were read from a single sample in a study of radiation and T cells in renal cell carcinoma. The assay was immunoSEQ multiplex PCR, and TCRdb's table has in-frame clones only and misses some. Of tens of thousands of clones listed, under 90% are singletons. This sample comprised blood, obtained from a patient whose treatment included radiotherapy and nephrectomy. Receptor source: a man in his sixties with renal cell carcinoma. Each CDR3 is given with its conserved first and last residue.

v_call cdr3_aa
TRBV28 CASRTSDYGYTF
TRBV2 CASRYSPHFTDTQYF
TRBV6-5 CASSRQGRNIQYF
TRBV4-1 CASSQDQAGPNQPQHF
TRBV4-1 CASSQGRAGLLAKNIQYF
TRBV28 CASTLGNQPQHF
TRBV5-4 CASSPGLGGAGEQYF
TRBV27 CASMGGVRRQDEQYF
TRBV14 CASSPGGVIAYRAYNEQFF
TRBV7-2 CASSLSQFATQYF
TRBV28 CASSTPGGVLSDTQYF
TRBV7-6 CASSPGTSGRYSYNEQFF
TRBV2 CASSETMDGTYGYTF
TRBV10-3 CAISAWDYTSYEQYF
TRBV2 CASSDAQTSGKLFF
TRBV29-1 CSVEDNGFLSNYGYTF
TRBV5-1 CASSLRAGDTGELFF
TRBV5-1 CASSSTGGSYEQYF
TRBV2 CASSASFSPVNEQFF
TRBV6-5 CASSRGTELADTQYF
TRBV20-1 CSARFAYEQYF
TRBV29-1 CSVEDLSGPRYEQYF
TRBV5-1 CASSDSGTSGSRNEQFF
TRBV7-6 CASSLILDTQYF
TRBV5-1 CASSLEAGGPTGANVLTF
TRBV7-8 CASSSWTRNEQFF
TRBV11-2 CASSLAAGYYGYTF
TRBV20-1 CSAEQETQYF
TRBV5-3 CARSLSGGTGASYSYEQYF
TRBV19 CASSIRDPPYEQYF
TRBV19 CASSSQSSGGGDTQYF
TRBV6-5 CASSRDRGYEQYF
TRBV2 CASTRTTPEQYF
TRBV28 CASTGYSYEQYF
TRBV27 CASSPRGGPYEQYF
TRBV19 CASSITSGQALTRANVLTF
TRBV4-2 CASSLENRYEQYF
TRBV9 CASSIGLAPNTDTQYF
TRBV6-1 CASSVAGGGYEQYF
TRBV7-2 CASSFPGLSSQPQHF
TRBV28 CASSLDRTYEQYF
TRBV29-1 CSVEDRRWNTEAFF
TRBV15 CATSTPFYVLSYNEQFF